The entry that follows covers one T cell receptor (beta chain) sequence. The sample comes from a study of blood T cell repertoires in COVID-19. As for the study in general: The origin of the acute and convalescent COVID-19 samples was the United States, Italy and Spain.

This CDR3 region has 17 residues. CDR1 and CDR2 from the germline V gene are LGHDT and YNNKEL (reference sequence). The trim removed 2 bases at V and 2 bases at J, leaving 7 bases unmatched. Produced via immunoSEQ multiplex PCR; TCRdb's table is partial and in-frame only. The table has approximately 170,000 clones, roughly 84% seen once. This TCR derives from a woman aged 80 or older with active or convalescent COVID-19. The V and J genes are TRBV3-1 (or the pseudogene TRBV3-2) and TRBJ2-3; 10 bases line up with TRBD2. Specimen: peripheral blood. Here the CDR3 reads CASSQYLAGEVTDTQYF. In DNA form, the CDR3 reads TGTGCCAGCAGCCAATATCTAGCGGGAGAGGTCACAGATACGCAGTATTTT.